This T cell receptor beta chain appears in the sequencing data of a study of T-cell reconstitution after alpha-beta-depleted transplantation in children. The authors prepared the TCRbeta library with unique molecular identifiers. TCRdb passed the PCR reads through MiXCR, listing each CDR3 protein once. The sample shows 350,000 to 400,000 distinct CDR3 sequences, just over 20% of them seen only once. V shed 2 bases and J 4 bases; nucleotides not matched to a gene: 3. The CDR3 consists of 15 residues. Germline loops: CDR1 SGHTA, CDR2 FQGNSA. The V and J genes are TRBV7-2 and TRBJ2-1; TRBD2 agrees at 9 bases. The specimen comprised PBMCs from the stem cell graft donor, sampled from the stem cell graft. The clonotype was recovered from a human donor who donated a stem cell graft to a child with acute myeloid leukemia. The CDR3 DNA is TGTGCCAGCAGCTTAAGTCTAGCGGGATACAATGAGCAGTTCTTC. This encodes CASSLSLAGYNEQFF. Together with reference TRBV7-2 and TRBJ2-1, the CDR3 gives the full variable domain: GAGVSQSPSNKVTEKGKDVELRCDPISGHTALYWYRQSLGQGLEFLIYFQGNSAPDKSGLPSDRFSAERTGGSVSTLTIQRTQQEDSAVYLCASSLSLAGYNEQFFGPGTRLTVL.